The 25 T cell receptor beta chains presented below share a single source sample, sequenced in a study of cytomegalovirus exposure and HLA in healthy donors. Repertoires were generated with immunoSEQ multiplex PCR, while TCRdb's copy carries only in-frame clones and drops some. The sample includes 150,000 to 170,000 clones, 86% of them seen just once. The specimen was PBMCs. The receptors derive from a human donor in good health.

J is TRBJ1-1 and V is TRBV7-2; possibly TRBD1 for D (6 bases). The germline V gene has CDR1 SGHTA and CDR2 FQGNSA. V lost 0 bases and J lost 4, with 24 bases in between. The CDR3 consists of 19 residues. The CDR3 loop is CASSLAGWGGRGLGTEAFF. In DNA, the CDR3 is TGTGCCAGCAGCTTAGCAGGTTGGGGGGGGAGGGGGTTGGGCACTGAAGCTTTCTTT. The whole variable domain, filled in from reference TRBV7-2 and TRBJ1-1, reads GAGVSQSPSNKVTEKGKDVELRCDPISGHTALYWYRQSLGQGLEFLIYFQGNSAPDKSGLPSDRFSAERTGGSVSTLTIQRTQQEDSAVYLCASSLAGWGGRGLGTEAFFGQGTRLTVV.

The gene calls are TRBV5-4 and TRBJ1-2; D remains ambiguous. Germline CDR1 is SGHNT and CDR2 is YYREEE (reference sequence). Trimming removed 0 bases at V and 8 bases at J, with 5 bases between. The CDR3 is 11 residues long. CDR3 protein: CASSLGQGYTF. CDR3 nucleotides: TGTGCCAGCAGCTTGGGCCAGGGCTACACCTTC.

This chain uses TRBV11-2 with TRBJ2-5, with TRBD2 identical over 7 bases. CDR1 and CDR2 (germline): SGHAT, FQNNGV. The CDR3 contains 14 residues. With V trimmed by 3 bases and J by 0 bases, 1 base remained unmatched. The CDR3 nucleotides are TGTGCCAGCAGCTTCGGGACTAACCAAGAGACCCAGTACTTC. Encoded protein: CASSFGTNQETQYF. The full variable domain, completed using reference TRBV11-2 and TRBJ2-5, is EAGVAQSPRYKIIEKRQSVAFWCNPISGHATLYWYQQILGQGPKLLIQFQNNGVVDDSQLPKDRFSAERLKGVDSTLKIQPAKLEDSAVYLCASSFGTNQETQYFGPGTRLLVL.

Written as DNA, the CDR3 is TGCGCCAGCAGCTTGTCAGGGAACTCCTTGTCCTACGAGCAGTACTTC. This translates into CASSLSGNSLSYEQYF. The V and J genes are TRBV5-1 and TRBJ2-7; possible D gene TRBD1, 5 bases. Germline lookup yields CDR1 SGHRS and CDR2 YFSETQ. The CDR3 length is 16 residues. The germline V and J ends were trimmed by 1 base and 1 base, with 15 bases remaining between them.

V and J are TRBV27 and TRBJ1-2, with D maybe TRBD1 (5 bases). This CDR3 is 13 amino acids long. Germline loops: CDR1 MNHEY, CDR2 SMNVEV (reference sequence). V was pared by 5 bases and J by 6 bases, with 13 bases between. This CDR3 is CASSLKGRNGYTF. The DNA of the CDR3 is TGTGCCAGCAGTCTTAAGGGGCGGAATGGCTACACCTTC.

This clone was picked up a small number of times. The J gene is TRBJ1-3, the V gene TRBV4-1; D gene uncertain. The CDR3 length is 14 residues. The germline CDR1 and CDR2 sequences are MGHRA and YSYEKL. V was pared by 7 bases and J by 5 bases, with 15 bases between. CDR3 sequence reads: CASKPTDERNTIYF. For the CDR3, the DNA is TGCGCCAGCAAGCCAACAGACGAAAGAAACACCATATATTTT.

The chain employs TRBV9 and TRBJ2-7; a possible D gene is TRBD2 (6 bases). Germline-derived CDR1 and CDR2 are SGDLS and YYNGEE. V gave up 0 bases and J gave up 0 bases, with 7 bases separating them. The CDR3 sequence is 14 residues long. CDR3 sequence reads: CASSVGAGSYEQYF. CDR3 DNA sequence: TGTGCCAGCAGCGTAGGAGCGGGCTCCTACGAGCAGTACTTC. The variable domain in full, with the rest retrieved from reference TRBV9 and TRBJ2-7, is DSGVTQTPKHLITATGQRVTLRCSPRSGDLSVYWYQQSLDQGLQFLIQYYNGEERAKGNILERFSAQQFPDLHSELNLSSLELGDSALYFCASSVGAGSYEQYFGPGTRLTVT.

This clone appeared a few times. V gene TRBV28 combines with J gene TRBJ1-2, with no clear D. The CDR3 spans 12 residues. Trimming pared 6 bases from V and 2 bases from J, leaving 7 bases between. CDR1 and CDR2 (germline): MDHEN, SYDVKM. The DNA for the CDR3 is TGTGCCAGCAGGCCAGTCAACTATGGCTACACCTTC. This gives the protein CASRPVNYGYTF.

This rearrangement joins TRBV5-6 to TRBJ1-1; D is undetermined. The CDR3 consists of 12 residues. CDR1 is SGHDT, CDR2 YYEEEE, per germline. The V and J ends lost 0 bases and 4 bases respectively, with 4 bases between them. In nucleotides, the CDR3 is TGTGCCAGCAGCTTGGGGAGCACTGAAGCTTTCTTT. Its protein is CASSLGSTEAFF.

The DNA for the CDR3 is TGTGCCAGCACCATCAGGGGCGTAAACAATGAGCAGTTCTTC. Protein product: CASTIRGVNNEQFF. The chain employs TRBV2 and TRBJ2-1, with D perhaps matching TRBD1 (6 bases). The V end was cut by 7 bases, the J end by 5 bases, with 15 bases between. This CDR3 comprises 14 residues. Germline values: CDR1 SNHLY, CDR2 FYNNEI.

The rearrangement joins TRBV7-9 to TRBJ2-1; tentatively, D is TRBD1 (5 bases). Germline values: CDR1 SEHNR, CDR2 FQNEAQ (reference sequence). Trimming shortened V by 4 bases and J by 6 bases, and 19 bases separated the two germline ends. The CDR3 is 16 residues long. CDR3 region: CASSYLLGAPFNEQFF. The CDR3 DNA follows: TGTGCCAGCAGCTACCTCTTAGGGGCACCCTTCAATGAGCAGTTCTTC.

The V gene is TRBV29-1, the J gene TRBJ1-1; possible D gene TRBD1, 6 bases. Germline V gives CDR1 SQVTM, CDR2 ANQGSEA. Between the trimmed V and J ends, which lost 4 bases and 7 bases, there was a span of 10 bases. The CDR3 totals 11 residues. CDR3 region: CSVVRTDEAFF. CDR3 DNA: TGCAGCGTTGTGCGGACAGATGAAGCTTTCTTT.

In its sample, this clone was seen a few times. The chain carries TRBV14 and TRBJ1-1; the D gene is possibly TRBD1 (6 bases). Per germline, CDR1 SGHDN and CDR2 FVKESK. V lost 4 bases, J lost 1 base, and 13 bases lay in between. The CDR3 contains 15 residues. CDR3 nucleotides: TGTGCCAGCAGCCCCTGGGAGGGGGAGAACACTGAAGCTTTCTTT. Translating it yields CASSPWEGENTEAFF.

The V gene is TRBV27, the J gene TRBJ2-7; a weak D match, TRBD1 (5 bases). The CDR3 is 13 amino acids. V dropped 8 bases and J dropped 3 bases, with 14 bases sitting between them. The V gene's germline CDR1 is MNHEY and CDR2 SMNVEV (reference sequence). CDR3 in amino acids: CASGLRGNYEQYF. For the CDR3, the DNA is TGTGCCAGCGGATTAAGGGGAAACTACGAGCAGTACTTC.

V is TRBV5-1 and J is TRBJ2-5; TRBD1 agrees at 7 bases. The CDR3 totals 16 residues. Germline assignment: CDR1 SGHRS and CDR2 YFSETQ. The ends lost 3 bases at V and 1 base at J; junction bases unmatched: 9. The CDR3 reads CASSSKTGTIQETQYF. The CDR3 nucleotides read TGCGCCAGCAGCTCGAAGACAGGGACCATCCAAGAGACCCAGTACTTC.

The DNA for the CDR3 is TGTGCCAGCAGCGTAGTGGAACTAGGGAAAGGCGGGGAGCTGTTTTTT. This codes for CASSVVELGKGGELFF. This chain connects TRBV9 to TRBJ2-2, with a weak D call TRBD2 (5 bases). V dropped 0 bases and J dropped 7 bases, with 16 bases sitting between them. The CDR3 extends over 16 amino acids. CDR1 is SGDLS, CDR2 YYNGEE, per germline.

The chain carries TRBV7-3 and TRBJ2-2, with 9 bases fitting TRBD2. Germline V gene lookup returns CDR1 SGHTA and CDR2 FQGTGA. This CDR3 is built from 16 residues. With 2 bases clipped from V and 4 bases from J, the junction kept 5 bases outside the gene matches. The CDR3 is CASSLGRGGITGELFF. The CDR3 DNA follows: TGTGCCAGCAGCTTAGGGCGGGGGGGCATCACCGGGGAGCTGTTTTTT.

CDR3 sequence reads: CASSHLPQQGPMNTEAFF. The CDR3 DNA sequence: TGCGCCAGCAGCCACCTACCGCAACAGGGACCGATGAACACTGAAGCTTTCTTT. J is TRBJ1-1 and V is TRBV4-1, with D possibly being TRBD1 (6 bases). Germline assignment: CDR1 MGHRA and CDR2 YSYEKL. The CDR3 consists of 18 residues. V was clipped by 3 bases and J by 0 bases, with 20 bases between them.

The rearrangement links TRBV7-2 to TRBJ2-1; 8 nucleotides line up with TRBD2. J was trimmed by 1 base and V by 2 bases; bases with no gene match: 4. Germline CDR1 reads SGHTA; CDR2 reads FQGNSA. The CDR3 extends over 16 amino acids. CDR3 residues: CASSLLAGNSYNEQFF. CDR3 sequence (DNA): TGTGCCAGCAGCTTACTAGCGGGTAATTCCTACAATGAGCAGTTCTTC.

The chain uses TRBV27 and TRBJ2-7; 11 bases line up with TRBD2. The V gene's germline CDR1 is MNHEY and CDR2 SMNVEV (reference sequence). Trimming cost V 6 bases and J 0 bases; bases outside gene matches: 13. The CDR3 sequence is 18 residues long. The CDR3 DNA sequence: TGTGCCAGCAGACCTCTTCCCTTAGCGGGAGGGTCCTCCTACGAGCAGTACTTC. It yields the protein CASRPLPLAGGSSYEQYF.

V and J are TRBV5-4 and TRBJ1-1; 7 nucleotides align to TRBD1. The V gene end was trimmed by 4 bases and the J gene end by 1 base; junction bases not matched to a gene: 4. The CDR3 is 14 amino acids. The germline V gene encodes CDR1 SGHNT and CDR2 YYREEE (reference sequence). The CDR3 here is CASSMRQGNTEAFF. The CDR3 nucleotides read TGTGCCAGCAGCATGAGACAGGGGAACACTGAAGCTTTCTTT.

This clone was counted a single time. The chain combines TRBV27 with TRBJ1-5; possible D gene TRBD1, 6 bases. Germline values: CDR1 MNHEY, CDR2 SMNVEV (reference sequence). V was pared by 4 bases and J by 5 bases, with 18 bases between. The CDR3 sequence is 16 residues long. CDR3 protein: CASSSSGELVYQPQHF. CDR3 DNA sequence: TGTGCCAGCAGTTCCTCAGGGGAGCTGGTATATCAGCCCCAGCATTTT.

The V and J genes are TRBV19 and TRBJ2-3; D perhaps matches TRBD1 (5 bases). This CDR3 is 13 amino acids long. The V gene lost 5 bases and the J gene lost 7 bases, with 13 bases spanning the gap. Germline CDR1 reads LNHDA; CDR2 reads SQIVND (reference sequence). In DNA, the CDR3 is TGTGCCAGTAGTGTTACCAGGGATAATACGCAGTATTTT. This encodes CASSVTRDNTQYF.

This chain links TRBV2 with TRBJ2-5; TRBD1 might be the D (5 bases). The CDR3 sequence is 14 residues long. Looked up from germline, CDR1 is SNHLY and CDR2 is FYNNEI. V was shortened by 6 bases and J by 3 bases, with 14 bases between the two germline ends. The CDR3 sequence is CASRPRGVKETQYF. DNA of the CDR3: TGTGCCAGCAGACCTAGGGGCGTTAAAGAGACCCAGTACTTC. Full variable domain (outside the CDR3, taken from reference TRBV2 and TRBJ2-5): EPEVTQTPSHQVTQMGQEVILRCVPISNHLYFYWYRQILGQKVEFLVSFYNNEISEKSEIFDDQFSVERPDGSNFTLKIRSTKLEDSAMYFCASRPRGVKETQYFGPGTRLLVL.

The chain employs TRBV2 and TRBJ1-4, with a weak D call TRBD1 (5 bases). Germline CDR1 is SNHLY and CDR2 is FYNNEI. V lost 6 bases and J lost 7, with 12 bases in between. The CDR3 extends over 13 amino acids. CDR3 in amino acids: CASRGRGLEKLFF. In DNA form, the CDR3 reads TGTGCCAGCAGGGGACGGGGACTTGAAAAACTGTTTTTT.